The 6 T cell receptor beta chains reported below all come from one sample, sequenced in a study of blood T cell repertoires in COVID-19. This table comes from immunoSEQ multiplex PCR, and its TCRdb copy is limited to in-frame clones, with some not included. The data contain over 600,000 clones, approximately 90% of them seen just once; the ten biggest clones take up around 0.3%. Material: peripheral blood. These receptors originate from a woman aged 18-29 years with acute or convalescent COVID-19.

The rearrangement joins TRBV30 to TRBJ2-2; the D gene is possibly TRBD1 (5 bases). The V gene lost 2 bases and the J gene lost 7 bases, with 11 bases spanning the gap. CDR1 GTSNPN and CDR2 SVGIG come from the germline V gene (reference sequence). The CDR3 runs to 13 residues. CDR3 DNA sequence: TGTGCCTGGAGTCTGCAAAGGGGCGGGGAGCTGTTTTTT. It yields the protein CAWSLQRGGELFF.

V gene TRBV4-3 combines with J gene TRBJ2-7, with 9 bases that match TRBD1. This CDR3 contains 15 residues. With V trimmed by 3 bases and J by 2 bases, 5 bases remained unmatched. Germline V gene lookup returns CDR1 LGHNA and CDR2 YSLEER. The CDR3 DNA is TGCGCCAGCAGCCACGGACAGGGGAGCCCCTACGAGCAGTACTTC. This sequence encodes CASSHGQGSPYEQYF.

This clone has only one observation. This chain uses TRBV3-1 (or the pseudogene TRBV3-2) with TRBJ1-2; D gene ambiguous. The germline V and J ends were trimmed by 4 bases and 10 bases, with 19 bases remaining between them. Germline loops: CDR1 LGHDT, CDR2 YNNKEL (reference sequence). The CDR3 extends over 14 amino acids. The CDR3, as DNA: TGTGCCAGCAGCCCCAGGCTGGTCAGTCTTTACTACACCTTC. Its translation is CASSPRLVSLYYTF.

V gene TRBV2 combines with J gene TRBJ1-4; D is unresolved. V lost 7 bases to trimming and J lost 0 bases, with 9 bases between them. CDR3 size: 14 residues. The V gene's germline CDR1 is SNHLY and CDR2 FYNNEI. The CDR3: CASNRETTNEKLFF. The CDR3 coding sequence is TGTGCCAGCAATCGGGAAACAACTAATGAAAAACTGTTTTTT.

The J gene is TRBJ2-2, the V gene TRBV5-1; D perhaps matches TRBD1 (5 bases). The germline gives CDR1 SGHRS, CDR2 YFSETQ. The ends were cut back, 2 bases at V and 2 bases at J, with 10 bases in the middle. The CDR3 runs to 15 residues. Here the CDR3 reads CASSFGDRNTGELFF. CDR3 bases: TGCGCCAGCAGCTTCGGCGACAGAAACACCGGGGAGCTGTTTTTT.

CDR3 nucleotides: TGTGCCACCAGTGGACTAGCGGGGGCCACAGATACGCAGTATTTT. Amino acids: CATSGLAGATDTQYF. V gene TRBV24-1 combines with J gene TRBJ2-3, with TRBD2 identical over 12 bases. Trimming at V came to 5 bases and at J to 2 bases, leaving 1 base not matched to a gene. Germline values: CDR1 KGHDR, CDR2 SFDVKD. This CDR3 is built from 15 residues.